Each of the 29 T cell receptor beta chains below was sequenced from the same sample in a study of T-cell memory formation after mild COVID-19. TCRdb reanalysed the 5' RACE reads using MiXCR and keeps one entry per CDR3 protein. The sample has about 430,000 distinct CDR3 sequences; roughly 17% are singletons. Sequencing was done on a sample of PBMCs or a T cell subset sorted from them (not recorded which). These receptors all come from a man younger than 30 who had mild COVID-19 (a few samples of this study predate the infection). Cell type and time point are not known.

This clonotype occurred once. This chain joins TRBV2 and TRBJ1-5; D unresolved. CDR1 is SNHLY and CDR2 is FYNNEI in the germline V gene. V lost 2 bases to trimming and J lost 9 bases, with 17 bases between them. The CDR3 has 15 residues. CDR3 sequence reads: CASSELGAENWPQHF. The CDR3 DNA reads TGTGCCAGCAGTGAATTGGGAGCGGAGAATTGGCCCCAGCATTTT.

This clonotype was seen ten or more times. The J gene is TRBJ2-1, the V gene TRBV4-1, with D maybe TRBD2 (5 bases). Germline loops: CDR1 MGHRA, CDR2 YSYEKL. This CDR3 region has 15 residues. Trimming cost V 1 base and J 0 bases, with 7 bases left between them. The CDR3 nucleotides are TGCGCCAGCAGCCAAGGTGGGAGCTCCTACAATGAGCAGTTCTTC. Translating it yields CASSQGGSSYNEQFF.

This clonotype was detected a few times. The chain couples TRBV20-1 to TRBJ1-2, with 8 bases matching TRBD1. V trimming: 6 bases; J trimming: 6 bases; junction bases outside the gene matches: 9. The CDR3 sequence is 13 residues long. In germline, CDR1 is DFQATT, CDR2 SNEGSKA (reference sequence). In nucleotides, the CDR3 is TGCAGTGCCTACACACGACAGGGGCATGGCTACACCTTC. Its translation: CSAYTRQGHGYTF.

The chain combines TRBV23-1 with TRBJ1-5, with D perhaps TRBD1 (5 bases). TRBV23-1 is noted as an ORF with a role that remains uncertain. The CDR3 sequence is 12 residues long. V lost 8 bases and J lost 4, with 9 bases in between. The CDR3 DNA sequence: TGCGCCAGCGGGGCAGGGAATCAGCCCCAGCATTTT. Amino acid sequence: CASGAGNQPQHF.

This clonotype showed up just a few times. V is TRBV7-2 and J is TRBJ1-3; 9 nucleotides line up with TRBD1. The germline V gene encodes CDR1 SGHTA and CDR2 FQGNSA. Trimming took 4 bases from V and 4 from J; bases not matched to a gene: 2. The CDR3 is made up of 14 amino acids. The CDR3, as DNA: TGTGCCAGCAGCTCCGGGACAGGGGGAAACACCATATATTTT. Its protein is CASSSGTGGNTIYF.

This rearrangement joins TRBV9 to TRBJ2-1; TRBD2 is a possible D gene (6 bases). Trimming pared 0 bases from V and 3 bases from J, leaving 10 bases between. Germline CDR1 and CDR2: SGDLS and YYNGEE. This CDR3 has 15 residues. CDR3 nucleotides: TGTGCCAGCAGCGTAGAGGCTAGCGTCTACAATGAGCAGTTCTTC. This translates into CASSVEASVYNEQFF.

CDR3 sequence: CASSMLGGGTEAFF. The CDR3 DNA is TGCGCCAGCAGCATGCTTGGGGGAGGGACTGAAGCTTTCTTT. The chain employs TRBV5-1 and TRBJ1-1; possible D gene TRBD1, 5 bases. The germline gives CDR1 SGHRS, CDR2 YFSETQ. This CDR3 contains 14 residues. V lost 4 bases and J lost 5, with 15 bases in between.

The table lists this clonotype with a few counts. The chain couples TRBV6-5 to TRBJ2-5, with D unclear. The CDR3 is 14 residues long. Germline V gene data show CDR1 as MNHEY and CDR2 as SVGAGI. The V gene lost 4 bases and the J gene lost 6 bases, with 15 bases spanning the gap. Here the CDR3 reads CASSSTGAGQTQYF. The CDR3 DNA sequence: TGTGCCAGCAGTTCAACTGGCGCTGGGCAGACCCAGTACTTC.

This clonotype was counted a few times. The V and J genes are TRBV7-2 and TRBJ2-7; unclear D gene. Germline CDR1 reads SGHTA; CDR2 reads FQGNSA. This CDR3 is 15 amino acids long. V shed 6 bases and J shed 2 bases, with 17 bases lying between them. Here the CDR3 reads CASRFSENHAYEQYF. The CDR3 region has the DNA TGTGCCAGCAGGTTCAGTGAAAACCACGCCTACGAGCAGTACTTC. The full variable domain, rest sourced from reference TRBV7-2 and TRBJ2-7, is GAGVSQSPSNKVTEKGKDVELRCDPISGHTALYWYRQSLGQGLEFLIYFQGNSAPDKSGLPSDRFSAERTGGSVSTLTIQRTQQEDSAVYLCASRFSENHAYEQYFGPGTRLTVT.

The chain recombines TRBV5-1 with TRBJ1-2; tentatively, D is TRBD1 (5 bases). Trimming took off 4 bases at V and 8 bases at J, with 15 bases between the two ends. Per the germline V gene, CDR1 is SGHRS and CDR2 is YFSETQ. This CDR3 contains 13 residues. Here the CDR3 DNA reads TGCGCCAGCAGCGGCAGCATGGGGCAGGGCTACACCTTC. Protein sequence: CASSGSMGQGYTF.

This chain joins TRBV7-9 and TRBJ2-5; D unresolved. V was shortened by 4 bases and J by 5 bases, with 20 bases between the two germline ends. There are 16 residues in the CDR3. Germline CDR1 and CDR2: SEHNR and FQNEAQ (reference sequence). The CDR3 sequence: CASSSPGSPLLETQYF. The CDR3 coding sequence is TGTGCCAGCAGCTCGCCGGGCTCCCCGCTTCTTGAGACCCAGTACTTC.

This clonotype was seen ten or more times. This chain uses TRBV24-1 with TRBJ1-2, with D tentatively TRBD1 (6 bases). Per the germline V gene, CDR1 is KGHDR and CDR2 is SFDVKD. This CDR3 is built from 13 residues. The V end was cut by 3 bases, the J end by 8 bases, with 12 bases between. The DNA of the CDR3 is TGTGCCACCAGTGATCAACAGGGAAGAGGCTACACCTTC. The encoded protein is CATSDQQGRGYTF.

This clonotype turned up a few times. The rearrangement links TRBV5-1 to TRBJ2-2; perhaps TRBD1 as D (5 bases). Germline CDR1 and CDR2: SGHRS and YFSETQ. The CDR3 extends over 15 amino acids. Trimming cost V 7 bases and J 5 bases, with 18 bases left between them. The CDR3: CASGPGRAGTGELFF. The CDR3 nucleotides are TGCGCCAGCGGACCCGGCAGGGCCGGGACCGGGGAGCTGTTTTTT.

The CDR3: CASREGGSSYEQYV. The CDR3 DNA reads as TGTGCCAGTCGGGAGGGGGGCAGCTCCTACGAGCAGTACGTC. V is TRBV28 and J is TRBJ2-7; 8 bases align to TRBD2. The CDR3 has 14 amino acids. In germline, CDR1 is MDHEN, CDR2 SYDVKM. Unmatched junction bases numbered 7, after V lost 9 bases and J lost 0 bases.

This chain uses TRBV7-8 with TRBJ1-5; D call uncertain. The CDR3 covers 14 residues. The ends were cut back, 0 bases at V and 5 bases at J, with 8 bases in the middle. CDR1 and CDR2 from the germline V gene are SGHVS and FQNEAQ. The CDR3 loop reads CASSLALGDQPQHF. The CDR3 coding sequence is TGTGCCAGCAGCTTAGCGCTTGGGGATCAGCCCCAGCATTTT.

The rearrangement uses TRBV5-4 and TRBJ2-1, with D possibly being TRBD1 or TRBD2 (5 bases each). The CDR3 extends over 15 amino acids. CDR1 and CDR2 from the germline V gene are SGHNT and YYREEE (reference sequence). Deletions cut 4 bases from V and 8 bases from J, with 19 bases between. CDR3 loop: CASSRHPGQGDEQFF. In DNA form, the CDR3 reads TGTGCCAGCAGCCGCCATCCGGGGCAGGGCGATGAGCAGTTCTTC.

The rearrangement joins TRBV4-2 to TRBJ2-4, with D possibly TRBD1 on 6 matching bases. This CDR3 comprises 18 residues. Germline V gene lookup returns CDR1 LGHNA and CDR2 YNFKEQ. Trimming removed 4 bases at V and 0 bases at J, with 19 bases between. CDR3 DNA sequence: TGTGCCAGCAGCCCGGGTGTGGCAGGGGCACTAGCCAAAAACATTCAGTACTTC. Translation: CASSPGVAGALAKNIQYF.

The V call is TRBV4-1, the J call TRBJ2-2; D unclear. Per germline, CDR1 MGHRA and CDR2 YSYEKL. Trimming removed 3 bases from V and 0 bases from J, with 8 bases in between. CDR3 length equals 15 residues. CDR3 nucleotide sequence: TGCGCCAGCAGCCACAAGCAGACGAACACCGGGGAGCTGTTTTTT. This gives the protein CASSHKQTNTGELFF.

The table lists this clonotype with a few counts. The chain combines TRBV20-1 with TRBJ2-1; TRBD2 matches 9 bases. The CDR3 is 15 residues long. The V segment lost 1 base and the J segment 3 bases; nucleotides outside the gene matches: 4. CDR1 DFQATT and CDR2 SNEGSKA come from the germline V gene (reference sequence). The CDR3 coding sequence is TGCAGTGCTAGAGCCCTAGCGGGGTACTACAATGAGCAGTTCTTC. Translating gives CSARALAGYYNEQFF.

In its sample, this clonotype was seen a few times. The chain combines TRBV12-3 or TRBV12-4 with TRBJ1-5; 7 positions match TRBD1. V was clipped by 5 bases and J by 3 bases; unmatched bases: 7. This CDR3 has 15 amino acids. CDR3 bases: TGTGCCAGCAGTACGCAGGGGGGCAACAATCAGCCCCAGCATTTT. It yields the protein CASSTQGGNNQPQHF.

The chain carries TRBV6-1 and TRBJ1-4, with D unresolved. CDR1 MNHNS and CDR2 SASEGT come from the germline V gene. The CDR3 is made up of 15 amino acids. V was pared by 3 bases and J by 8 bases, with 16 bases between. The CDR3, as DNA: TGTGCCAGCAGTGAGGTCGGCAGTGGATCGGAAAAACTGTTTTTT. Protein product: CASSEVGSGSEKLFF.

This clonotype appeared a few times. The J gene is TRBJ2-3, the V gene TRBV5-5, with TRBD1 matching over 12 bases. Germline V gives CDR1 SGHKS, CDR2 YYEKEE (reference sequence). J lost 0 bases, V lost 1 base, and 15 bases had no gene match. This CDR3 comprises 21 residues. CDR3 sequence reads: CASSLQYPGTGGFSSTDTQYF. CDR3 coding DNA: TGTGCCAGCAGCTTGCAATACCCAGGGACAGGGGGCTTTTCGAGCACAGATACGCAGTATTTT.

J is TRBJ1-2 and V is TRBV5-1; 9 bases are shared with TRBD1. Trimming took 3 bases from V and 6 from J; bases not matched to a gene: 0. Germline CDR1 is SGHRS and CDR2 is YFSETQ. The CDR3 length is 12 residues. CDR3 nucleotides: TGCGCCAGCAGCTGGGACAGGGATGGCTACACCTTC. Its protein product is CASSWDRDGYTF.

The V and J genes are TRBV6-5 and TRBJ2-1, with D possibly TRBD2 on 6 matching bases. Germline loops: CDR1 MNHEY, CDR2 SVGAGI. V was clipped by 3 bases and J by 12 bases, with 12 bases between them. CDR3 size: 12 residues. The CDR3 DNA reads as TGTGCCAGCAGTTATTGGAGGGATTCGCAGTTCTTC. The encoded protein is CASSYWRDSQFF.

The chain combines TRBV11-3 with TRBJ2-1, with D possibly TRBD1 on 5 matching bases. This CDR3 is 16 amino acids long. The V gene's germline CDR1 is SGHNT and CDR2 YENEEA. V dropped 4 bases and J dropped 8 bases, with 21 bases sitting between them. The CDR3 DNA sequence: TGTGCCAGCAGCTCTTCAATATCGGACAAGCCCGATGAGCAGTTCTTC. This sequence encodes CASSSSISDKPDEQFF.

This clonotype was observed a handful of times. DNA for the CDR3: TGTGCCACCAGCAGAGTTCCGACAGGGGGCAACGAGCAGTACGTC. This codes for CATSRVPTGGNEQYV. The chain uses TRBV15 and TRBJ2-7, with 10 nucleotides matching TRBD1. The V gene end was trimmed by 1 base and the J gene end by 5 bases; junction bases not matched to a gene: 5. The V gene's germline CDR1 is LNHNV and CDR2 YYDKDF (reference sequence). The CDR3 is 15 residues long.

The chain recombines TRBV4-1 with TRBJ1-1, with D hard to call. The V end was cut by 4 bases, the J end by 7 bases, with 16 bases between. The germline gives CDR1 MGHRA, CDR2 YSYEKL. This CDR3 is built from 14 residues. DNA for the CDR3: TGCGCCAGCAGCCTCCCCAGTCCGGGGATTGAAGCTTTCTTT. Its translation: CASSLPSPGIEAFF.

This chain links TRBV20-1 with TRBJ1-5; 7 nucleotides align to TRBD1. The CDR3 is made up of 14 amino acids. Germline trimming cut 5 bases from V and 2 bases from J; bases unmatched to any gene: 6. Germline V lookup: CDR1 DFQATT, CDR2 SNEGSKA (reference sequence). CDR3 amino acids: CSAPLGTGNQPQHF. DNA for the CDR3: TGCAGTGCTCCTCTCGGGACAGGCAATCAGCCCCAGCATTTT.

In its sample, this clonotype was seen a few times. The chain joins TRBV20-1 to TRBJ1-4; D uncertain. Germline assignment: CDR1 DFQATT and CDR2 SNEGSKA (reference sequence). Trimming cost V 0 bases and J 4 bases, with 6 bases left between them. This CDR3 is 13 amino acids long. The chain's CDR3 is CSARDSNNEKLFF. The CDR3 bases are TGCAGTGCTAGAGATTCAAATAATGAAAAACTGTTTTTT.